This T cell receptor (beta chain) is drawn from a study of shared clonotypes between healthy human individuals. Only in-frame clones appear in the TCRdb table, and some are missing; sequencing was by immunoSEQ multiplex PCR. The sample holds about 750,000 clones, 80% to 95% seen once. Naive-designated CD8 cells lacked CD45RO, were positively enriched for CCR7, and omitted terminally differentiated effector memory CD45RA+ cells. Sequencing input: naive CD8+ T cells sorted from blood. The TCR comes from a man aged 25-45 years in good health.

The DNA for the CDR3 is TGTGCCAGCAGTTTATCGGCGGGAGTTCTTGAGGCCCAGTACTTC. Protein sequence: CASSLSAGVLEAQYF. The rearrangement links TRBV27 to TRBJ2-5; 7 positions agree with TRBD2. Germline CDR1 MNHEY, CDR2 SMNVEV (reference sequence). This CDR3 comprises 15 residues. The trim removed 0 bases at V and 9 bases at J, leaving 10 bases unmatched.